This is a list of T cell receptor beta chains from one sample in a study of naive and memory T cell subsets. MiXCR, applied by TCRdb to the UMI-ligation and nested PCR reads, yields one record per CDR3 protein. Of 17,000 or so distinct CDR3 sequences listed, approximately 9.4% are singletons. Sequencing was carried out using central memory CD8+ T cells from blood. The receptors stem from a human donor in good health. CDR3s include the opening cysteine and the closing phenylalanine or tryptophan. Fields, in order: V gene, clone size, CDR3 length, J gene, CDR3 protein. Clone size is given for some rows only: seen once, a few or many times, or a class if the clone is expanded.

TRBV21-1	.	17	TRBJ2-3	CASSKGGTEPFTDTQYF
TRBV4-1	many	17	TRBJ2-1	CASSPRLAGGPGYEQFF
TRBV12-5	many	13	TRBJ2-1	CASGSGRYNEQFF
TRBV10-3	many	15	TRBJ2-7	CAISAGPQSSYEQYF
TRBV29-1	few	12	TRBJ1-1	CSVDDTTTEAFF
TRBV29-1	many	14	TRBJ2-7	CSVRGGQSSYEQYF
TRBV20-1	many	15	TRBJ2-2	CSARGLTGSPGELFF
TRBV6-4	many	14	TRBJ2-3	CASSVTSDTDTQYF
TRBV6-2/TRBV6-3	few	14	TRBJ2-5	CASSYGPASETQYF
TRBV27	.	12	TRBJ2-7	CASSDALYEQYF
TRBV28	few	13	TRBJ2-7	CASRFMGGVEQYF
TRBV4-3	many	16	TRBJ2-1	CASSQVPERENNEQFF
TRBV4-3	.	15	TRBJ2-7	CASSQNSPESYEQYF
TRBV6-4	many	14	TRBJ2-1	CASSDGGPSNEQFF
TRBV15	many	15	TRBJ2-6	CATSREGSGANVLTF
TRBV15	many	14	TRBJ1-5	CATSRGQQNQPQHF
TRBV25-1	many	14	TRBJ2-7	CASPAGTLTYEQYF
TRBV6-1	many	15	TRBJ1-4	CASRYSATTNEKLFF
TRBV20-1	.	14	TRBJ2-6	CSASGGTGANVLTF
TRBV6-4	many	15	TRBJ2-3	CASQMVAGSTDTQYF
TRBV12-3/TRBV12-4	many	15	TRBJ2-1	CASSAPRSSYNEQFF
TRBV6-4	.	13	TRBJ2-2	CASSEEGAGELFF
TRBV6-2/TRBV6-3	.	18	TRBJ2-1	CASSYAPAGGLYYNEQFF
TRBV29-1	large	11	TRBJ1-1	CSVPGFGGAFF
TRBV20-1	many	18	TRBJ1-4	CSARGLGPSSATNEKLFF
TRBV2	many	13	TRBJ2-5	CASSEDFQETQYF
TRBV4-2	medium-sized	19	TRBJ2-1	CASSQAFGLAGEGGNEQFF
TRBV24-1	many	14	TRBJ1-6	CATSDSPDSSPLHF
TRBV27	medium-sized	13	TRBJ1-5	CASSLGGYQPQHF
TRBV6-5	many	15	TRBJ1-1	CASSYKRGLRTEAFF
TRBV28	.	17	TRBJ2-5	CASSLLTTGGGRETQYF
TRBV29-1	.	13	TRBJ1-1	CSVDAYMNTEAFF